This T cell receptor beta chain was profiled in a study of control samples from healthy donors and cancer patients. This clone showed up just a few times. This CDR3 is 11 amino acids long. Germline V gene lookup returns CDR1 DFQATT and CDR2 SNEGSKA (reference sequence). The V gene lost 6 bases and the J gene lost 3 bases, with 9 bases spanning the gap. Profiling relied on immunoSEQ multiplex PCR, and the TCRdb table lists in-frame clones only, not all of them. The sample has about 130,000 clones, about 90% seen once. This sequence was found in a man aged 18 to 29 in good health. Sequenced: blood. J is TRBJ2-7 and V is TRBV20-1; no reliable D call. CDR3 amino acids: CSAKRDYEQYF. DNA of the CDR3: TGCAGTGCGAAGAGAGACTACGAGCAGTACTTC.